This TCR beta chain was recovered during a study of blood T cell repertoires in COVID-19. As for the study in general: T cells, B-cell-depleted T cells, or PBMCs supplied cDNA or gDNA.

Recruitment covered about 25 US areas and drew participants whose ages spanned roughly 18 to 100 years. Cohorts were based on clinical histories the participants reported. Clones were sequenced by immunoSEQ multiplex PCR, and TCRdb holds only the in-frame ones, with some missing. There are about 310,000 clones in the sample; around 85% occur only once, and around 1.8% lies in the top ten. CDR3 length equals 16 residues. V dropped 1 base and J dropped 5 bases, with 15 bases sitting between them. Germline V lookup: CDR1 MGHRA, CDR2 YSYEKL. The clonotype comes from a young woman who had been exposed to COVID-19. V usage is TRBV4-1 and J usage is TRBJ2-1; D is possibly TRBD2 (5 bases). The sample was PBMCs or T cells enriched from blood (not recorded which). The CDR3 reads CASSQGRTPANNEQFF. The CDR3 DNA reads TGCGCCAGCAGCCAAGGAAGGACTCCCGCTAACAATGAGCAGTTCTTC.